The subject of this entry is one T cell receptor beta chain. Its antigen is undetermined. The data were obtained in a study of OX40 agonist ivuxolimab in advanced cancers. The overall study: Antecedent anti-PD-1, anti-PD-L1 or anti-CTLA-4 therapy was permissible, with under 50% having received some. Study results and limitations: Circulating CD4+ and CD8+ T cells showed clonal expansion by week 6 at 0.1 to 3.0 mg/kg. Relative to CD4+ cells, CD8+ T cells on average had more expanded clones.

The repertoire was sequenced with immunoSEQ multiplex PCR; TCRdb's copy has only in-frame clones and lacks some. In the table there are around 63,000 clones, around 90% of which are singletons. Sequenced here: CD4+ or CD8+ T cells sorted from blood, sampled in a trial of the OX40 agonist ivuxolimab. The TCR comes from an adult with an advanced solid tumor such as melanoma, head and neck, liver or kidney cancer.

CDR3 amino acids: CAGRGGSGSYEQYF. CDR3 in DNA: TGTGCCGGACGGGGGGGAAGCGGCTCCTACGAGCAGTACTTC. The chain carries TRBV2 and TRBJ2-7; TRBD2 agrees at 8 bases. The CDR3 runs 14 residues. After removal of 11 bases from V and 0 bases from J, the junction contained 9 bases not matched to a gene. The germline gives CDR1 SNHLY, CDR2 FYNNEI.